The 4 T cell receptor beta chains below all came from one sample that was sequenced in a study of CD4 and CD8 cells across lung adenocarcinoma regions. TCRdb itself ran the PCR reads through MiXCR, one entry per CDR3 protein. This sample yields more than 9,500 distinct CDR3 sequences, of which about 45% are seen a single time; 25% to 35% belongs to the top ten. Sequencing was done on a sample of CD8+ T cells from the margin of a lung tumor. These receptors originate from a male donor with lung adenocarcinoma. The CD4 and CD8 labels of this study may be unreliable.

The V call is TRBV5-1, the J call TRBJ2-2; 13 nucleotides line up with TRBD2. The CDR3 spans 15 residues. V lost 4 bases, J lost 7 bases, and 4 bases stayed unmatched. CDR1 and CDR2 from the germline V gene are SGHRS and YFSETQ. DNA for the CDR3: TGCGCCAGCAGCCAGCGGACTAGCGGGAGCGGGGAGCTGTTTTTT. Translated, it gives CASSQRTSGSGELFF.

Comments on this clonotype: The germline gene is not matched at one end of the junction; a read error may be the cause. This sequence joins TRBV6-1 and TRBJ2-4, with D possibly being TRBD2 (5 bases). Germline V gene data show CDR1 as MNHNS and CDR2 as SASEGT. The CDR3 is 18 amino acids. The CDR3 region is CASSEIVTGVRAKDIQYF. Written as DNA, the CDR3 is TGTGCCAGCAGTGAAATCGTGACTGGGGTGAGGGCTAAAGATATTCAGTATTTC.

CDR3 DNA sequence: TGCAGTGCGGGGCGTAGGGGCCGGGACCAAGAGACCCAGTACTTC. Its protein is CSAGRRGRDQETQYF. This rearrangement joins TRBV20-1 to TRBJ2-5; possibly TRBD1 for D (5 bases). With 6 bases removed from V and 0 bases from J, the gap between germline ends came to 17 bases. The CDR3 covers 15 residues. CDR1 and CDR2 (germline): DFQATT, SNEGSKA (reference sequence).

On this clonotype: A much larger clonotype is one base distant, so this may be a read error. The J gene is TRBJ2-1, the V gene TRBV4-1; D tentatively fits TRBD1 or TRBD2 (5 bases each). Deletions cut 0 bases from V and 10 bases from J, with 16 bases between. CDR1 and CDR2 (germline): MGHRA, YSYEKL. The CDR3 is made up of 15 amino acids. The CDR3 loop reads CASSQDPGTSYEQFF. The CDR3 DNA is TGCGCCAGCAGCCAAGATCCGGGGACCTCCTACGAGCAGTTCTTC.